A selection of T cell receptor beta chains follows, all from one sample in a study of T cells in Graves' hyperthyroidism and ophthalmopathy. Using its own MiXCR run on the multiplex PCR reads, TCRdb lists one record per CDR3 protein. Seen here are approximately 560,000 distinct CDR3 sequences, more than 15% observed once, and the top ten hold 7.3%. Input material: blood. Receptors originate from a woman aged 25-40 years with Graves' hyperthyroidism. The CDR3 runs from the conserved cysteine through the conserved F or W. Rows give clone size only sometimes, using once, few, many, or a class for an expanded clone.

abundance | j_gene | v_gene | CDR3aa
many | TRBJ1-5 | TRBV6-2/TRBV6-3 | CASSTRMNSNQPQHF
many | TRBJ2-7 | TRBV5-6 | CASSLAFSNEQYF
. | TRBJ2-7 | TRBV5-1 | CASSLGVAGGPGFYEQYF
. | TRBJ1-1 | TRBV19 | CASSPSNQGAVNTEAFF
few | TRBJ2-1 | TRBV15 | CATSRDFRTSGTNEQFF
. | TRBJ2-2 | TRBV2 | CASSVWAGGPAGELFF
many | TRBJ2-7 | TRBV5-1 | CASSLNIAGSYEQYF
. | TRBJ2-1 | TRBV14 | CTSSQDFSGLYNEQFF
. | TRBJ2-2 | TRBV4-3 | CASSQGTGAGAGELFF
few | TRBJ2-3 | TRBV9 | CASSVEAGGPGDTQYF
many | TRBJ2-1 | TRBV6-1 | CASSGHAGGEQFF
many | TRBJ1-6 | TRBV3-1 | CASSRLDNSPLHF
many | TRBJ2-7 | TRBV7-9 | CASSAGEQYF
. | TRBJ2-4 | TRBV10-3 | CAISVSGTGGKLAKNIQYF
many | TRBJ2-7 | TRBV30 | CAWSGFSYEQYF
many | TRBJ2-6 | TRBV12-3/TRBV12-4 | CASSLLLAGGAGANVLTF
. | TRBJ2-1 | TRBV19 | CASSIAGTGDLNEQFF
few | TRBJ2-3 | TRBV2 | CASDREATDTQYF
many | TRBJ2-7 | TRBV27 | CASSLRGSPSYEQYF
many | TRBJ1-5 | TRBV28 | CASNSPRSNQPQHF
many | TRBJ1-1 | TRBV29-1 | CSVGRDRYNTEAFF
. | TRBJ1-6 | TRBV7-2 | CASSLVAGTGIISPLHF
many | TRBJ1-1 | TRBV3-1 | CASSPNRAGTEAFF